The 18 T cell receptor beta chains below come from one sample, sequenced in a study of vaccination and CD4 T cells after COVID-19. Cultured CD4+ T-cell DNA underwent Oncomine TCR Beta short-read sequencing. TCRdb reanalysed the PCR reads using MiXCR and keeps one entry per CDR3 protein. Counted here are some 13,000 distinct CDR3 sequences, 55% to 75% occurring once; the ten biggest clones make up approximately 15%. Regarding treatment: approximately 9-day PBMC culture with coronavirus spike peptide pools or control peptides (ViraFEST assay). Antigen specificity for these receptors is unknown. Sequenced material: CD4+ T cells from blood, cultured in vitro. The receptors were gathered from a human donor who had recovered from COVID-19.

This chain links TRBV6-2 or TRBV6-3 with TRBJ2-6, with 16 bases matching TRBD2. Looked up from germline, CDR1 is MNHEY and CDR2 is SVGEGT. The CDR3 has 21 amino acids. J lost 4 bases, V lost 6 bases, and 15 bases had no gene match. The CDR3 region is CASSPQGTSGRAMPGANVLTF. Written as DNA, the CDR3 is TGTGCCAGCAGCCCCCAGGGGACTAGCGGGAGGGCCATGCCCGGGGCCAACGTCCTGACTTTC.

The V and J genes are TRBV7-9 and TRBJ2-7, with 9 bases aligning to TRBD2. Germline CDR1 is SEHNR and CDR2 is FQNEAQ (reference sequence). With 3 bases clipped from V and 4 bases from J, the junction kept 4 bases outside the gene matches. The CDR3 totals 14 residues. The CDR3 nucleotides are TGTGCCAGCAGCTTTTCGGGACTAGCTTACGAGCAGTACTTC. This gives the protein CASSFSGLAYEQYF.

The chain couples TRBV27 to TRBJ2-7; D may be TRBD2 (5 bases). Germline V CDR1 and CDR2: MNHEY, SMNVEV (reference sequence). The CDR3 contains 15 residues. V lost 2 bases and J 0 bases, leaving 11 bases between the germline ends. The CDR3 bases are TGTGCCAGCAGTTTAGAGGGTTCCTTCTCCTACGAGCAGTACTTC. Its translation: CASSLEGSFSYEQYF.

The chain combines TRBV5-4 with TRBJ2-1; 10 nucleotides align to TRBD2. The CDR3 runs to 13 residues. Germline V lookup: CDR1 SGHNT, CDR2 YYREEE (reference sequence). The trim removed 4 bases at V and 10 bases at J, leaving 5 bases unmatched. Here the CDR3 DNA reads TGTGCCAGCAGCCTAGCGGGAGCAGGGGAGCAGTTCTTC. It codes for CASSLAGAGEQFF.

CDR3 residues: CASSLDRTNYGYTF. The CDR3 DNA reads TGTGCCAGCAGCTTAGACAGAACAAACTATGGCTACACCTTC. The gene calls are TRBV7-2 and TRBJ1-2; D is uncertain. Germline CDR1 and CDR2: SGHTA and FQGNSA. Trimming removed 1 base from V and 2 bases from J, with 8 bases in between. The CDR3 extends over 14 amino acids.

This rearrangement joins TRBV6-1 to TRBJ2-1, with TRBD2 identical over 8 bases. Germline V gives CDR1 MNHNS, CDR2 SASEGT. This CDR3 contains 15 residues. V shed 3 bases and J 7 bases; nucleotides not matched to a gene: 8. CDR3 DNA: TGTGCCAGCAGTGATGGAGTAGCGGGATTAAATGAGCAGTTCTTC. This sequence encodes CASSDGVAGLNEQFF.

The J gene is TRBJ2-3, the V gene TRBV6-2 or TRBV6-3; 9 nucleotides agree with TRBD2. The CDR3 has 15 amino acids. The V gene end was trimmed by 2 bases and the J gene end by 0 bases; junction bases not matched to a gene: 0. The germline CDR1 and CDR2 sequences are MNHEY and SVGEGT. In DNA, the CDR3 is TGTGCCAGCAGTTACACTAGCGGGAGCACAGATACGCAGTATTTT. Translating it yields CASSYTSGSTDTQYF.

This clonotype showed up just a few times. The V gene is TRBV6-1, the J gene TRBJ1-5; tentative D call: TRBD1 (5 bases). This CDR3 region has 14 residues. Germline V gene sequence: CDR1 MNHNS, CDR2 SASEGT. Between the trimmed V and J ends, which lost 5 bases and 0 bases, there was a span of 8 bases. Here the CDR3 reads CASSIQDSNQPQHF. As DNA, the CDR3 is TGTGCCAGCAGTATACAGGATAGCAATCAGCCCCAGCATTTT.

This clonotype was observed a handful of times. The chain recombines TRBV19 with TRBJ1-1, with TRBD1 matching 9 bases. The CDR3 covers 13 residues. V lost 1 base and J lost 6; bases outside the gene matches: 0. Germline V CDR1 and CDR2: LNHDA, SQIVND (reference sequence). For the CDR3, the DNA is TGTGCCAGTAGTATAGGACAGGGGGCTGAAGCTTTCTTT. Translation: CASSIGQGAEAFF.

V and J are TRBV5-1 and TRBJ2-5; TRBD2 matches 14 bases. The CDR3 contains 15 residues. In germline, CDR1 is SGHRS, CDR2 YFSETQ. Trimming took 4 bases from V and 4 from J; bases not matched to a gene: 3. CDR3 sequence reads: CASSTGTSGRETQYF. In DNA form, the CDR3 reads TGCGCCAGCAGCACCGGGACTAGCGGGAGAGAGACCCAGTACTTC.

The chain employs TRBV6-1 and TRBJ1-5; no clear D. CDR3 length: 15 amino acids. The ends were cut back, 6 bases at V and 1 base at J, with 13 bases in the middle. CDR1 and CDR2 from the germline V gene are MNHNS and SASEGT. The CDR3 nucleotides are TGTGCCAGCAGCCCCACGACACTAAGCAATCAGCCCCAGCATTTT. It codes for CASSPTTLSNQPQHF.

This chain links TRBV15 with TRBJ2-3; TRBD1 might be the D (5 bases). V was pared by 1 base and J by 0 bases, with 20 bases between. CDR3 length: 19 amino acids. From germline, CDR1 is LNHNV and CDR2 YYDKDF (reference sequence). The CDR3 is CATSRGWGLGMDSTDTQYF. The CDR3 nucleotides are TGTGCCACCAGCAGAGGATGGGGCCTAGGGATGGATAGCACAGATACGCAGTATTTT.

Here the CDR3 DNA reads TGTGCCAGCAGCGACGGGAGAAGGTACAATGAGCAGTTCTTC. Amino acid sequence: CASSDGRRYNEQFF. V is TRBV7-2 and J is TRBJ2-1; D might be TRBD2 (6 bases). CDR3 length: 14 amino acids. V lost 5 bases to trimming and J lost 4 bases, with 12 bases between them. Germline CDR1 SGHTA, CDR2 FQGNSA.

This clonotype was seen more than once but under ten times. V gene TRBV19 combines with J gene TRBJ2-2, with 9 bases lining up with TRBD1. In germline, CDR1 is LNHDA, CDR2 SQIVND (reference sequence). This CDR3 has 16 residues. Unmatched junction bases numbered 9, after V lost 6 bases and J lost 4 bases. CDR3 DNA sequence: TGTGCCAGTAGCCGCGGGTGGACAGGGGTCACCGGGGAGCTGTTTTTT. It encodes CASSRGWTGVTGELFF.

This clonotype was seen only a few times. The chain combines TRBV20-1 with TRBJ2-3; D unclear. Trimming took 2 bases from V and 0 from J, leaving 6 bases between them. CDR1 is DFQATT, CDR2 SNEGSKA, per germline (reference sequence). CDR3 length equals 13 residues. CDR3 sequence (DNA): TGCAGTGCTAGACTGTTTAGCACAGATACGCAGTATTTT. Its translation: CSARLFSTDTQYF.

Only a few counts were recorded for this clonotype. The chain uses TRBV6-5 and TRBJ2-4; D not certain. The ends were cut back, 0 bases at V and 5 bases at J, with 8 bases in the middle. This CDR3 is 14 amino acids long. Germline CDR1 is MNHEY and CDR2 is SVGAGI. CDR3 in amino acids: CASSYSPAQNIQYF. The DNA for the CDR3 is TGTGCCAGCAGTTACTCCCCGGCGCAAAACATTCAGTACTTC.

The V gene is TRBV30, the J gene TRBJ1-5; D ambiguous. The CDR3 contains 13 residues. The germline CDR1 and CDR2 sequences are GTSNPN and SVGIG (reference sequence). The V and J ends lost 3 bases and 3 bases respectively, with 9 bases between them. The CDR3 loop reads CAWSAGSNQPQHF. In DNA form, the CDR3 reads TGTGCCTGGAGCGCCGGGTCCAATCAGCCCCAGCATTTT.

This chain joins TRBV7-9 and TRBJ2-4; TRBD1 aligns across 9 bases. CDR3 length: 21 amino acids. V shed 4 bases, J shed 1 base, and the junction held 20 bases outside the gene matches. CDR1 and CDR2 from the germline V gene are SEHNR and FQNEAQ (reference sequence). For the CDR3, the DNA is TGTGCCAGCAGCTGGTCCCCCCCGGGACAGGGTTCACCCTCCGCCAAAAACATTCAGTACTTC. Its translation: CASSWSPPGQGSPSAKNIQYF.